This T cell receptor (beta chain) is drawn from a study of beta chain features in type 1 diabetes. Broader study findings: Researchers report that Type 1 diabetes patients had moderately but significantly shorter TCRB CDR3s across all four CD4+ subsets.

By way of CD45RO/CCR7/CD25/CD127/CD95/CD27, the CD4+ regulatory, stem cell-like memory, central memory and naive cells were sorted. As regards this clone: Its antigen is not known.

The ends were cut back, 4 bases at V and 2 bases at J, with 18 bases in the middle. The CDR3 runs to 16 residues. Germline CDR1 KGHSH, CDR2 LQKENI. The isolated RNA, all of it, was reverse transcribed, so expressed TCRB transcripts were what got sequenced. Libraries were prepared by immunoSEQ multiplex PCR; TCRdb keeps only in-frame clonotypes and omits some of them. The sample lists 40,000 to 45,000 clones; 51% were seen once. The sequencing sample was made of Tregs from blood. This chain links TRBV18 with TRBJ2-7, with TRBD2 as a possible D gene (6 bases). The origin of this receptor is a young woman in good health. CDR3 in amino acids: CASSLALGGITYEQYF. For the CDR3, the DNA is TGTGCCAGCTCACTTGCCCTCGGCGGGATAACCTACGAGCAGTACTTC.